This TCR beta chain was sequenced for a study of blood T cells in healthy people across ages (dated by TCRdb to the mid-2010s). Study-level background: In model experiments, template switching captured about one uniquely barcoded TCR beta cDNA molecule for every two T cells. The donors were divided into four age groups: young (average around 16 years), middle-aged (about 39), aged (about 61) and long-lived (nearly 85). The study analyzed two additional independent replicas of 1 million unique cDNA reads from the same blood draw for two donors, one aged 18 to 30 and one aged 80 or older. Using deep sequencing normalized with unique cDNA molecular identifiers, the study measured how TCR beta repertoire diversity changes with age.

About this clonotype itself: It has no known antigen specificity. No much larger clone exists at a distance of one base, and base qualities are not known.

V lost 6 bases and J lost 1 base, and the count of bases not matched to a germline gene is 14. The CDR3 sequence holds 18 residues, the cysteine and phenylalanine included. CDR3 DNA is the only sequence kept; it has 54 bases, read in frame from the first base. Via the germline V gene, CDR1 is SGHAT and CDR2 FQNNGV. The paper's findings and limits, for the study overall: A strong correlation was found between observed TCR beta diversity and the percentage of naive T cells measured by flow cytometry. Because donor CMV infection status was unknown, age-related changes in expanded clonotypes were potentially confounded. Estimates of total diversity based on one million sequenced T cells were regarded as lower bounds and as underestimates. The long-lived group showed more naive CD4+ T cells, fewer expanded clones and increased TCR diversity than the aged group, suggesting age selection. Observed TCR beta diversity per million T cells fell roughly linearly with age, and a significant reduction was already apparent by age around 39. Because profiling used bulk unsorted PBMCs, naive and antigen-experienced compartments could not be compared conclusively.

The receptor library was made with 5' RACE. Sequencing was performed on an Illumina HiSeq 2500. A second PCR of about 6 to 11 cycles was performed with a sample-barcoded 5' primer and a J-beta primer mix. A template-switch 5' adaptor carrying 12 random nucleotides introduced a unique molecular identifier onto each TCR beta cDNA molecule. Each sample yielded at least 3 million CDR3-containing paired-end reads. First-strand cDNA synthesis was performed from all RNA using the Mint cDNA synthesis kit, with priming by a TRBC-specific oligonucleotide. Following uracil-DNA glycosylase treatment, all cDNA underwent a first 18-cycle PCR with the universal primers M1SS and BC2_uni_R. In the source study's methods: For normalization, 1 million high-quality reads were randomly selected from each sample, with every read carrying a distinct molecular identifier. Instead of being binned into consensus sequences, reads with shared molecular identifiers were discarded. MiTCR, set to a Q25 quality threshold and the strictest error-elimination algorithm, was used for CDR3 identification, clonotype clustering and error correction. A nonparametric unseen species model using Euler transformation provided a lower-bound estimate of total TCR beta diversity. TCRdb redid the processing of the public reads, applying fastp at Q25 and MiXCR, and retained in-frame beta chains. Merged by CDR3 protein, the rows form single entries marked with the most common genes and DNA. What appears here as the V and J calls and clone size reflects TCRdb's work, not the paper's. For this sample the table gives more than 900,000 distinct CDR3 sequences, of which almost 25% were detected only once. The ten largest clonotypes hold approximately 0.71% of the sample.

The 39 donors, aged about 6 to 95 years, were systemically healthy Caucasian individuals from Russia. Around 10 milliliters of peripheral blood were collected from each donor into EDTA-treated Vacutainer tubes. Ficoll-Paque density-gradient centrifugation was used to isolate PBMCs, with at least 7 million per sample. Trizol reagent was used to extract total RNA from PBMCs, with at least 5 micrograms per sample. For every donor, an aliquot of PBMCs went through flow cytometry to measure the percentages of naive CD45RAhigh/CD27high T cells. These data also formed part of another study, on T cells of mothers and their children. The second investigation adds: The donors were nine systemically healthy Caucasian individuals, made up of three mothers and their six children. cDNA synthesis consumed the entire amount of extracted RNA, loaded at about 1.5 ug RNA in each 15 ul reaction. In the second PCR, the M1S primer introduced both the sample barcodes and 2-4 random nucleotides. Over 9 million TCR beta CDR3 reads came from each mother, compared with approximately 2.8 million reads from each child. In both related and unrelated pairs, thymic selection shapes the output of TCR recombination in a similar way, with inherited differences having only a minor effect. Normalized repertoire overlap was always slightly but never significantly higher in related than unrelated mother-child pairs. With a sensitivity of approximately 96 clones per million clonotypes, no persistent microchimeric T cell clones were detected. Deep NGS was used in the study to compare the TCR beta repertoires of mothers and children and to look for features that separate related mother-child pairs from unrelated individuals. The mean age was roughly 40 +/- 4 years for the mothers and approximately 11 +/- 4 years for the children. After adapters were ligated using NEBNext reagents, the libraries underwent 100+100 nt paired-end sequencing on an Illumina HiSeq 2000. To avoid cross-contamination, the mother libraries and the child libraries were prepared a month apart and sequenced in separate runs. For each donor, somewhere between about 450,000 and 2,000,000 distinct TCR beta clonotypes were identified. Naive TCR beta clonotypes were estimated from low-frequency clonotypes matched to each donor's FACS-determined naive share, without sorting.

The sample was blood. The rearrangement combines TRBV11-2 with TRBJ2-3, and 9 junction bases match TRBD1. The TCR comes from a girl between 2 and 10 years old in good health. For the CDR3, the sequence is CASRGPGQGDRGTDTQYF. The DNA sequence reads TGTGCCAGCAGGGGACCGGGACAGGGTGACCGGGGCACAGATACGCAGTATTTT.